This TCR beta chain was documented in a study of shared clonotypes between healthy human individuals. There are 14 residues in the CDR3. Germline V gives CDR1 SEHNR, CDR2 FQNEAQ (reference sequence). The V end lost 8 bases, the J end lost 1 base, and 11 bases lay between the germline ends. Assay execution took place at the deep level. This table comes from immunoSEQ multiplex PCR, and its TCRdb copy is limited to in-frame clones, with some not included. The table includes over a million clones, 75% to 80% detected once. Material for sequencing was memory CD4+ T cells from PBMCs. Subset defined: CD45RA-negative fraction. V is TRBV7-9 and J is TRBJ2-2; D is uncertain. The receptor was derived from a young man in good health. Some clones in this sample may be carry-over from other donors' samples. CDR3 sequence (DNA): TGTGCCAGCCGTACCCGGAGGAACACCGGGGAGCTGTTTTTT. Amino acid sequence: CASRTRRNTGELFF.